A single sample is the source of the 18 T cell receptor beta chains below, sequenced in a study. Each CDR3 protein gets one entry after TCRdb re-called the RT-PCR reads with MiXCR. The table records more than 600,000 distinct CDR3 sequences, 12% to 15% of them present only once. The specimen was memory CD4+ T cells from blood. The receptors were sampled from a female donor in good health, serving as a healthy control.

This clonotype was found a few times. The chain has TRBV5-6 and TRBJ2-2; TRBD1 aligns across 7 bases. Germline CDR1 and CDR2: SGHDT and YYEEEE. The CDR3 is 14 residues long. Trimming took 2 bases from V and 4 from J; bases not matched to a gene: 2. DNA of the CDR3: TGTGCCAGCAGCTTAGGGACAGTCACCGGGGAGCTGTTTTTT. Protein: CASSLGTVTGELFF.

CDR3 region: CSVEAIENTEAFF. In DNA, the CDR3 is TGCAGCGTCGAGGCGATCGAGAACACTGAAGCTTTCTTT. The rearrangement joins TRBV29-1 to TRBJ1-1, with D hard to call. Trimming pared 6 bases from V and 1 base from J, leaving 12 bases between. There are 13 residues in the CDR3. Germline loops: CDR1 SQVTM, CDR2 ANQGSEA.

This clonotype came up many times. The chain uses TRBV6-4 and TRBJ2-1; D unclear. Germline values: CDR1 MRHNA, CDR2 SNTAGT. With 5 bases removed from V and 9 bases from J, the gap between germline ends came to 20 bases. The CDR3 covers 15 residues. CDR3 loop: CASSYEPGRTTEQFF. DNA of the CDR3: TGTGCCAGCAGTTACGAACCCGGCCGTACCACTGAGCAGTTCTTC.

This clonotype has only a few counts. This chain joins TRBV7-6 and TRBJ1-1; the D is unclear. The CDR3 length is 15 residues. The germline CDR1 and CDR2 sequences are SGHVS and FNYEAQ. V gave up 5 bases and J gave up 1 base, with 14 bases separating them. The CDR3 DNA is TGTGCCAGCAGCGCCCCAGGAAGACCGAACACTGAAGCTTTCTTT. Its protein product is CASSAPGRPNTEAFF.

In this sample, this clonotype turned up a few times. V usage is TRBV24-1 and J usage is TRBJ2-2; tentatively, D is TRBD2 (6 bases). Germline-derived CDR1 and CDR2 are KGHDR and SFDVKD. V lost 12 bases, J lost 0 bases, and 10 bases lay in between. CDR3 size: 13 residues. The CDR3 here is CAAEGTNTGELFF. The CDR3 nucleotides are TGTGCCGCGGAGGGGACGAACACCGGGGAGCTGTTTTTT.

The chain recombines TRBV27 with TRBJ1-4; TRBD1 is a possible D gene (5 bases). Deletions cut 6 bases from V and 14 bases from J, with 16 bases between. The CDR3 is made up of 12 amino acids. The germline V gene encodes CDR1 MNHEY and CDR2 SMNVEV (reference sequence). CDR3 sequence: CASRDPGRPLFF. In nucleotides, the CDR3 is TGTGCCAGCAGAGATCCGGGACGGCCTCTGTTTTTT.

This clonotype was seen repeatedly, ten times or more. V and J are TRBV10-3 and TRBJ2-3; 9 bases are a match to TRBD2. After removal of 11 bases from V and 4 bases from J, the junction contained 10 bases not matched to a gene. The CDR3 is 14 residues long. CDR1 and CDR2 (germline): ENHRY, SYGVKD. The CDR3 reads CASAIAGDADTQYF. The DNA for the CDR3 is TGTGCCTCTGCCATAGCGGGAGATGCAGATACGCAGTATTTT.

CDR3 nucleotides: TGTGCCACCAGCAGAGATTTGTTGGGTCGTGGCACTGAAGCTTTCTTT. Translating gives CATSRDLLGRGTEAFF. The chain employs TRBV15 and TRBJ1-1; D remains unclear. V lost 0 bases, J lost 4 bases, and 15 bases lay in between. The CDR3 has 16 amino acids. CDR1 is LNHNV and CDR2 is YYDKDF in the germline V gene (reference sequence).

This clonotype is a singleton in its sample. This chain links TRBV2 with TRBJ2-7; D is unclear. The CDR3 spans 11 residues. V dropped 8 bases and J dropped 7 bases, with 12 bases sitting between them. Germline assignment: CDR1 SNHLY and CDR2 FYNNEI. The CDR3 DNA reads TGTGCCAGCCAGTTTAACGTGGAGCAGTACTTC. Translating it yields CASQFNVEQYF. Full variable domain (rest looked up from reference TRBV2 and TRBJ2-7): EPEVTQTPSHQVTQMGQEVILRCVPISNHLYFYWYRQILGQKVEFLVSFYNNEISEKSEIFDDQFSVERPDGSNFTLKIRSTKLEDSAMYFCASQFNVEQYFGPGTRLTVT.

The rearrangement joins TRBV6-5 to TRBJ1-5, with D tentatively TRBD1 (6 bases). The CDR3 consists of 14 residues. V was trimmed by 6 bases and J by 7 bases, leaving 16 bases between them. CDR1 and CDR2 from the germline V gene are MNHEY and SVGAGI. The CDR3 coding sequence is TGTGCCAGCAGGAGGGCAGGGGCAGAGCAGCCCCAGCATTTT. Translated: CASRRAGAEQPQHF.

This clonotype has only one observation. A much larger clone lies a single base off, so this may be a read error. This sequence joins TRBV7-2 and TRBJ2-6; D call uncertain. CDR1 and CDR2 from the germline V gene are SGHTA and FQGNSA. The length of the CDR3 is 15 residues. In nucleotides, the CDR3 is TGTGTCAGCAGCTTAGAGCCATCTGGGGCCAACGTCCTGACTTTC. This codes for CVSSLEPSGANVLTF.

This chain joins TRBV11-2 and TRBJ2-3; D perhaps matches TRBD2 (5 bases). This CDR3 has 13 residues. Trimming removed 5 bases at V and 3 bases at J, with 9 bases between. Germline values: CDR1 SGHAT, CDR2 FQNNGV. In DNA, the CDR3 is TGTGCCAGCAGCAAACTAGGGACAGATACGCAGTATTTT. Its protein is CASSKLGTDTQYF.

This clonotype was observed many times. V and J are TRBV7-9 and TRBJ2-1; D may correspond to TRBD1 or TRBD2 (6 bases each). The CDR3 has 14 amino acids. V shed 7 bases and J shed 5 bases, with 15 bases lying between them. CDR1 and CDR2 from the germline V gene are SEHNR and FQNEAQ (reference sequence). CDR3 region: CASTPGGSHNEQFF. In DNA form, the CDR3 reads TGTGCCAGCACCCCCGGGGGCTCACACAATGAGCAGTTCTTC.

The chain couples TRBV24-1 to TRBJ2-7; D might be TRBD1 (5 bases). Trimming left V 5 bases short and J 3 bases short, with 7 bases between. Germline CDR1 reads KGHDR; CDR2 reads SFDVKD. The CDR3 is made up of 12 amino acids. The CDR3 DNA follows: TGTGCCACCAGTGGACAGAACTACGAGCAGTACTTC. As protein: CATSGQNYEQYF.

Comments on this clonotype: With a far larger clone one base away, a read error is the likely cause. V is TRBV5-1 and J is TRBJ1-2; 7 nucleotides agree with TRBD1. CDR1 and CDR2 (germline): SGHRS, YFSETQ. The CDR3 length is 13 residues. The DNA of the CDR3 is TGCGCCAGCAGCAGCGGGACAGCCTATGGCTACGCCTTC. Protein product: CASSSGTAYGYAF.

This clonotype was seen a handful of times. CDR3 DNA: TGTGCCAGCAGTTTTCAATTGGGGATGGAGGGGGAAAAACTGTTTTTT. Its translation: CASSFQLGMEGEKLFF. The rearrangement links TRBV27 to TRBJ1-4; TRBD1 might be the D (5 bases). V shed 3 bases and J shed 8 bases, with 19 bases lying between them. CDR1 is MNHEY, CDR2 SMNVEV, per germline (reference sequence). This CDR3 is built from 16 residues.

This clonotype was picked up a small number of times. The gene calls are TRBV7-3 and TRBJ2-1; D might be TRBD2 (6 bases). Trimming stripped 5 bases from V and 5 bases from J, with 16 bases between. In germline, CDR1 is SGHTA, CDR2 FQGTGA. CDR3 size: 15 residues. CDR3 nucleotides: TGTGCCAGCAGCCCTTCGGGACTTCTTAACAATGAGCAGTTCTTC. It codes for CASSPSGLLNNEQFF.

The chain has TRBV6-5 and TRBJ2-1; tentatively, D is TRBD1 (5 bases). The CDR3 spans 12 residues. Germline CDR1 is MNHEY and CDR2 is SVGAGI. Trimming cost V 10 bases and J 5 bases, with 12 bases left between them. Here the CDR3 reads CATSTRDNEQFF. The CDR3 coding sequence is TGTGCCACTTCCACCAGGGACAATGAGCAGTTCTTC.